A single sample gave rise to the 26 T cell receptor beta chains below, sequenced in a study of shared clonotypes between healthy human individuals. Sequenced by immunoSEQ multiplex PCR; TCRdb stores in-frame clones only, minus some. This sample carries hundreds of thousands of clones, less than 85% of them seen once, and the ten largest clones take about 1.7%. The specimen sequenced was memory CD4+ T cells sorted from blood. This sample's subset: CD45RA-negative fraction. These receptors were taken from a woman in her 30s in good health.

CDR3 in DNA: TGTGCCAGCAGCCGTAGGACAGGGGCTCAGCCCCAGCATTTT. This gives the protein CASSRRTGAQPQHF. The chain employs TRBV28 and TRBJ1-5; 9 bases line up with TRBD1. The CDR3 length is 14 residues. Germline-derived CDR1 and CDR2 are MDHEN and SYDVKM. Trimming at V came to 6 bases and at J to 6 bases, leaving 6 bases not matched to a gene.

This clone was counted only a few times. Distinct nucleotide sequences in the sample also encode this CDR3. The chain combines TRBV11-2 with TRBJ2-1; D is undetermined. The CDR3 length is 15 residues. The ends were cut back, 1 base at V and 0 bases at J, with 7 bases in the middle. Germline V gene lookup returns CDR1 SGHAT and CDR2 FQNNGV. CDR3 residues: CASSLAASSYNEQFF. The CDR3 bases are TGTGCCAGCAGCTTAGCGGCTAGCTCCTACAATGAGCAGTTCTTC. Looking up the rest from reference TRBV11-2 and TRBJ2-1 gives the full variable domain: EAGVAQSPRYKIIEKRQSVAFWCNPISGHATLYWYQQILGQGPKLLIQFQNNGVVDDSQLPKDRFSAERLKGVDSTLKIQPAKLEDSAVYLCASSLAASSYNEQFFGPGTRLTVL.

Note on this clone: This specimen includes other DNA sequences encoding the same CDR3. The CDR3 DNA follows: TGTGCCAGCAGCTCGCAGGGGAACACTGAAGCTTTCTTT. Protein sequence: CASSSQGNTEAFF. This chain connects TRBV7-2 to TRBJ1-1; D is perhaps TRBD1 (5 bases). There are 13 residues in the CDR3. V lost 4 bases, J lost 1 base, and 7 bases lay in between. In germline, CDR1 is SGHTA, CDR2 FQGNSA.

This chain uses TRBV27 with TRBJ1-5, with D uncertain. The length of the CDR3 is 16 residues. V dropped 8 bases and J dropped 0 bases, with 17 bases sitting between them. CDR1 is MNHEY and CDR2 is SMNVEV in the germline V gene (reference sequence). CDR3 bases: TGTGCCAGCCCTAGGAACATAGCTCGTAGCAATCAGCCCCAGCATTTT. Protein: CASPRNIARSNQPQHF.

The V and J genes are TRBV28 and TRBJ1-5; 9 bases are a match to TRBD1. The V segment lost 7 bases and the J segment 6 bases; nucleotides outside the gene matches: 10. CDR1 and CDR2 from the germline V gene are MDHEN and SYDVKM. The CDR3 runs 15 residues. The CDR3 sequence: CASKGNRGPVQPQHF. Written as DNA, the CDR3 is TGTGCCAGCAAGGGAAACAGGGGGCCTGTTCAGCCCCAGCATTTT. Supplemented by reference TRBV28 and TRBJ1-5, the full variable domain reads DVKVTQSSRYLVKRTGEKVFLECVQDMDHENMFWYRQDPGLGLRLIYFSYDVKMKEKGDIPEGYSVSREKKERFSLILESASTNQTSMYLCASKGNRGPVQPQHFGDGTRLSIL.

With respect to this clone: The same CDR3 arises from other DNA sequences in this sample as well. V and J are TRBV18 and TRBJ1-1; 7 bases align to TRBD1. CDR1 KGHSH and CDR2 LQKENI come from the germline V gene. J gave up 0 bases and V 6 bases, and 7 bases lay outside the gene matches. This CDR3 has 15 residues. CDR3 DNA: TGTGCCAGCTCTCGTCAGGGGGGCTTGAACACTGAAGCTTTCTTT. It specifies CASSRQGGLNTEAFF.

V is TRBV2 and J is TRBJ1-6, with no clear D. The CDR3 contains 16 residues. Germline assignment: CDR1 SNHLY and CDR2 FYNNEI. The V end lost 10 bases, the J end lost 7 bases, and 23 bases lay between the germline ends. In DNA form, the CDR3 reads TGTGCCACCGTTCTAGGACTGATAGCAGAAAATTCACCCCTCCACTTT. Encoded protein: CATVLGLIAENSPLHF.

V and J are TRBV5-1 and TRBJ2-7; TRBD1 matches at 12 bases. The V gene's germline CDR1 is SGHRS and CDR2 YFSETQ. The trim removed 2 bases at V and 2 bases at J, leaving 2 bases unmatched. This CDR3 region has 15 residues. The DNA for the CDR3 is TGCGCCAGCAGCTTCGGGACAGGGGGCGCCTACGAGCAGTACTTC. It codes for CASSFGTGGAYEQYF.

The rearrangement joins TRBV19 to TRBJ1-5, with D unclear. Trimming cost V 1 base and J 4 bases, with 11 bases left between them. The CDR3 loop spans 15 amino acids. Germline CDR1 reads LNHDA; CDR2 reads SQIVND (reference sequence). Here the CDR3 DNA reads TGTGCCAGTAGTATAGTTTATTTGGGAAATCAGCCCCAGCATTTT. Translating gives CASSIVYLGNQPQHF.

The J gene is TRBJ2-7, the V gene TRBV2; 8 nucleotides line up with TRBD2. From germline, CDR1 is SNHLY and CDR2 FYNNEI. Losses at the gene ends were 8 bases for V and 0 bases for J; bases not matched to a gene: 9. The CDR3 is 15 amino acids. CDR3 in amino acids: CASGRALAGSYEQYF. The CDR3 DNA is TGTGCCAGCGGTCGGGCTCTAGCGGGCTCCTACGAGCAGTACTTC.

The V gene is TRBV15, the J gene TRBJ2-3; TRBD1 matches at 8 bases. The CDR3 loop spans 16 amino acids. J was trimmed by 3 bases and V by 5 bases; bases with no gene match: 10. The V gene's germline CDR1 is LNHNV and CDR2 YYDKDF (reference sequence). CDR3 sequence reads: CATSGDRLRRTDTQYF. In DNA, the CDR3 is TGTGCCACCAGCGGGGACAGGTTGAGGAGAACAGATACGCAGTATTTT.

Regarding this clone: Within the sample, other DNA sequences also encode this same CDR3. The chain has TRBV4-1 and TRBJ2-7, with 7 bases aligning to TRBD2. With V trimmed by 1 base and J by 2 bases, 5 bases remained unmatched. CDR1 MGHRA and CDR2 YSYEKL come from the germline V gene. This CDR3 is 15 amino acids long. This CDR3 reads CASSQASGQTYEQYF. The CDR3 nucleotides read TGCGCCAGCAGCCAAGCTAGCGGCCAAACCTACGAGCAGTACTTC.

The CDR3 is CASSLDGNTIYF. In nucleotides, the CDR3 is TGTGCCAGCAGCTTGGACGGAAACACCATATATTTT. V and J are TRBV5-4 and TRBJ1-3; D gene unclear. Germline V CDR1 and CDR2: SGHNT, YYREEE (reference sequence). CDR3 length: 12 amino acids. The ends were cut back, 0 bases at V and 4 bases at J, with 2 bases in the middle.

The chain uses TRBV28 and TRBJ2-2, with 10 bases that match TRBD2. V lost 5 bases, J lost 1 base, and 4 bases stayed unmatched. CDR1 is MDHEN, CDR2 SYDVKM, per germline. The CDR3 is made up of 16 amino acids. CDR3 nucleotide sequence: TGTGCCAGCAGTGGGTGGACTAGCGGGAACACCGGGGAGCTGTTTTTT. It is translated as CASSGWTSGNTGELFF.

The chain joins TRBV27 to TRBJ1-2; TRBD1 agrees at 11 bases. J was trimmed by 1 base and V by 0 bases; bases with no gene match: 1. The V gene's germline CDR1 is MNHEY and CDR2 SMNVEV (reference sequence). The CDR3 is made up of 16 amino acids. CDR3 DNA: TGTGCCAGCAGTTTATCAGGGACAGGGGGTAACTATGGCTACACCTTC. It yields the protein CASSLSGTGGNYGYTF.

This chain joins TRBV28 and TRBJ2-5; D gene ambiguous. The closer fit of TRBJ2-7 to the DNA end suggests the J call may be wrong. Germline V gene lookup returns CDR1 MDHEN and CDR2 SYDVKM. CDR3 length: 14 amino acids. The CDR3, as DNA: TGTGCCAGCAGTTTACCCCTACCTCCCTACGAGCAGTACTTC. This sequence encodes CASSLPLPPYEQYF.

This chain links TRBV7-9 with TRBJ1-4, with a possible D match to TRBD1 (5 bases). This CDR3 is built from 15 residues. V dropped 1 base and J dropped 7 bases, with 13 bases sitting between them. From germline, CDR1 is SEHNR and CDR2 FQNEAQ (reference sequence). In DNA, the CDR3 is TGTGCCAGCAGCTTAGGGGCCTTAGGGACTGAAAAACTGTTTTTT. Its protein product is CASSLGALGTEKLFF.

Here the CDR3 DNA reads TGTGCCAGCAGCCCCTCCCGTGACAGCTGGTACCAGCATTTT. It translates to CASSPSRDSWYQHF. The rearrangement joins TRBV4-2 to TRBJ1-5; the D gene is possibly TRBD1 (5 bases). The V and J ends lost 4 bases and 12 bases respectively, with 19 bases between them. CDR1 is LGHNA and CDR2 is YNFKEQ in the germline V gene. The CDR3 sequence is 14 residues long.

The chain has TRBV4-1 and TRBJ1-3; tentative D call: TRBD1 (6 bases). Germline assignment: CDR1 MGHRA and CDR2 YSYEKL. CDR3 length: 16 amino acids. Deletions cut 4 bases from V and 1 base from J, with 14 bases between. The CDR3 loop is CASSLAPGASGNTIYF. The CDR3 DNA follows: TGCGCCAGCAGCCTGGCCCCGGGGGCATCTGGAAACACCATATATTTT.

CDR3 DNA: TGTGCCACCAGCAGAAAGGGACTAGCGGGAGTTCGGCAGGATGAGCAGTTCTTC. Translated, it gives CATSRKGLAGVRQDEQFF. This chain links TRBV15 with TRBJ2-1; TRBD2 matches at 14 bases. Germline V gene sequence: CDR1 LNHNV, CDR2 YYDKDF (reference sequence). Germline trimming cut 2 bases from V and 8 bases from J; bases unmatched to any gene: 11. This CDR3 spans 18 amino acids.

The rearrangement links TRBV6-5 to TRBJ2-1, with TRBD1 matching 9 bases. Germline V gene sequence: CDR1 MNHEY, CDR2 SVGAGI. CDR3 length: 12 amino acids. The ends lost 6 bases at V and 6 bases at J; junction bases unmatched: 0. In nucleotides, the CDR3 is TGTGCCAGCAGGACAGGGGGCAATGAGCAGTTCTTC. The encoded protein is CASRTGGNEQFF.

This clone has a count of ten or more. V and J are TRBV27 and TRBJ1-2; TRBD1 agrees at 7 bases. CDR3 length: 13 amino acids. Trimming cost V 6 bases and J 8 bases; bases outside gene matches: 9. Per germline, CDR1 MNHEY and CDR2 SMNVEV (reference sequence). The CDR3 is CASSSDRVSGYTF. The DNA for the CDR3 is TGTGCCAGCAGCTCCGACAGGGTGAGCGGCTACACCTTC.

This chain uses TRBV15 with TRBJ1-2; TRBD1 is a possible D gene (6 bases). This CDR3 region has 15 residues. Germline V gene lookup returns CDR1 LNHNV and CDR2 YYDKDF (reference sequence). Trimming shortened V by 0 bases and J by 4 bases, and 12 bases separated the two germline ends. CDR3 residues: CATSREQGSSYGYTF. CDR3 DNA: TGTGCCACCAGCAGAGAACAGGGATCCTCCTATGGCTACACCTTC.

The chain has TRBV19 and TRBJ2-7, with unresolved D. CDR1 and CDR2 (germline): LNHDA, SQIVND (reference sequence). Trimming stripped 3 bases from V and 6 bases from J, with 21 bases between. This CDR3 has 16 amino acids. This CDR3 reads CASSIPPGPQGSEQYF. The CDR3 DNA reads TGTGCCAGTAGTATCCCCCCCGGCCCCCAAGGCTCCGAGCAGTACTTC.

As to this clone: The sample contains more than one DNA sequence encoding this CDR3. The rearrangement links TRBV6-5 to TRBJ2-5; 10 bases map to TRBD1. TRBJ2-7 matches the DNA end more closely, so the J call is doubtful. Looked up from germline, CDR1 is MNHEY and CDR2 is SVGAGI. This CDR3 has 14 amino acids. In DNA, the CDR3 is TGTGCCAGCAGTCGTGGACAGGGGGCCTACGAGCAGTACTTC. As protein: CASSRGQGAYEQYF.

The rearrangement joins TRBV6-5 to TRBJ2-7; 8 bases are a match to TRBD1. V shed 7 bases, J shed 0 bases, and the junction held 8 bases outside the gene matches. Germline CDR1 is MNHEY and CDR2 is SVGAGI. The CDR3 runs to 15 residues. CDR3 DNA sequence: TGTGCCAGCAAAAAGACAGGGGACGGCTCCTACGAGCAGTACTTC. This translates into CASKKTGDGSYEQYF.